This TCR beta chain derives from a study of cytomegalovirus exposure and HLA in healthy donors. Points from the study as a whole: Earlier results showed most TCR beta V segments being productive about 90% or about 30% of the time.

The CDR3 has 15 residues. Germline V lookup: CDR1 SGHKS, CDR2 YYEKEE (reference sequence). J gave up 3 bases and V 0 bases, and 4 bases lay outside the gene matches. The PCR was carried out with 60 Vbeta primers and 13 Jbeta primers. Clones were sequenced by immunoSEQ multiplex PCR, and TCRdb holds only the in-frame ones, with some missing. The sample has over 60,000 clones, and its top ten clones hold around 7.5%. On this clone: The antigen remains undetermined.

The sequence was collected from a female donor in good health and CMV-seropositive. Specimen: PBMCs. V usage is TRBV5-5 and J usage is TRBJ2-7; 9 nucleotides match TRBD2. CDR3 residues: CASSLETSGFYEQYF. The DNA of the CDR3 is TGTGCCAGCAGCTTGGAGACTAGCGGATTCTACGAGCAGTACTTC.